This entry is about one T cell receptor (beta chain). Method: immunoSEQ multiplex PCR; TCRdb's copy keeps in-frame clones and lacks some. The repertoire holds tens of thousands of clones, with roughly four fifths as singletons. The CDR3 is 14 amino acids. CDR1 is SGHNT, CDR2 YYREEE, per germline (reference sequence). Trimming removed 2 bases from V and 0 bases from J, with 7 bases in between. These data come from a study of OX40 agonist ivuxolimab in advanced cancers. The genes are TRBV5-4 and TRBJ2-3; D is possibly TRBD1 (6 bases). The sample was CD4+ or CD8+ T cells sorted from blood, taken in a trial of the OX40 agonist ivuxolimab. This sequence was found in an adult with an advanced solid tumor such as melanoma, head and neck, liver or kidney cancer. The CDR3 reads CASSLTGSTDTQYF. The CDR3 coding sequence is TGTGCCAGCAGCTTAACAGGGAGCACAGATACGCAGTATTTT.